These 25 T cell receptor beta chains came from one sample sequenced in a study of molecular identifiers for immune sequencing clone quantification. TCRdb re-derived calls from the PCR reads in MiXCR, one entry per CDR3 protein. The sample has about 86,000 distinct CDR3 sequences, about 23% seen once; the top ten hold approximately 0.78%. The sample was naive CD8+ T cells from blood, with Jurkat cell RNA spiked in. Subset given: FACS-sorted CD8+CD4-CCR7+CD45RA+ naive T cells. Receptors originate from a human donor in good health. Some libraries in this study had Jurkat cell RNA spiked in.

This clonotype has ten or more counts. The chain combines TRBV30 with TRBJ2-5; D is unclear. Trimming removed 6 bases from V and 4 bases from J, with 15 bases in between. Per the germline V gene, CDR1 is GTSNPN and CDR2 is SVGIG (reference sequence). The CDR3 contains 13 residues. The CDR3 bases are TGTGCCTGCGACCCTAAGAAAGGAGAGACCCAGTACTTC. Its protein is CACDPKKGETQYF.

The genes are TRBV4-1 and TRBJ1-1; a possible D gene is TRBD1 (5 bases). V was shortened by 0 bases and J by 5 bases, with 16 bases between the two germline ends. The V gene's germline CDR1 is MGHRA and CDR2 YSYEKL. The CDR3 length is 16 residues. The CDR3 DNA sequence: TGCGCCAGCAGCCAAGATGTTGGGGGAATCGGGACTGAAGCTTTCTTT. Its translation is CASSQDVGGIGTEAFF.

This clonotype has a count of ten or more. The V call is TRBV12-3 or TRBV12-4, the J call TRBJ2-5; D not resolved. Trimming pared 4 bases from V and 0 bases from J, leaving 9 bases between. This CDR3 region has 14 residues. The CDR3 bases are TGTGCCAGCAGTTCACAGATCAACCAAGAGACCCAGTACTTC. Translating gives CASSSQINQETQYF.

The V and J genes are TRBV19 and TRBJ2-7, with D maybe TRBD1 (6 bases). Trimming took 3 bases from V and 2 from J, leaving 11 bases between them. CDR1 is LNHDA, CDR2 SQIVND, per germline (reference sequence). This CDR3 is 14 amino acids long. Here the CDR3 reads CASSITGSTYEQYF. As DNA, the CDR3 is TGTGCCAGTAGTATCACAGGGTCTACCTACGAGCAGTACTTC. Together with reference TRBV19 and TRBJ2-7, the CDR3 gives the full variable domain: DGGITQSPKYLFRKEGQNVTLSCEQNLNHDAMYWYRQDPGQGLRLIYYSQIVNDFQKGDIAEGYSVSREKKESFPLTVTSAQKNPTAFYLCASSITGSTYEQYFGPGTRLTVT.

As concerns this clonotype: This CDR3 fails to terminate in the conserved phenylalanine or tryptophan, so it likely reflects a read error. This rearrangement joins TRBV7-2 to TRBJ2-1, with 13 positions matching TRBD2. Trimming at V came to 7 bases and at J to 3 bases, leaving 3 bases not matched to a gene. The CDR3 runs to 15 residues. Germline CDR1 is SGHTA and CDR2 is FQGNSA. CDR3 protein: CASKLAGGFYNEQFY. The DNA for the CDR3 is TGTGCCAGCAAACTAGCGGGAGGGTTCTACAATGAGCAGTTCTAC.

At least ten counts were recorded for this clonotype. The gene calls are TRBV27 and TRBJ2-7; D is unresolved. This CDR3 has 13 residues. Trimming shortened V by 2 bases and J by 3 bases, and 8 bases separated the two germline ends. Germline V lookup: CDR1 MNHEY, CDR2 SMNVEV (reference sequence). The CDR3 protein is CASSLGVRYEQYF. CDR3 coding DNA: TGTGCCAGCAGTTTAGGGGTCCGCTACGAGCAGTACTTC.

V usage is TRBV24-1 and J usage is TRBJ2-7; unclear D gene. The length of the CDR3 is 15 residues. The V gene lost 2 bases and the J gene lost 7 bases, with 17 bases spanning the gap. Germline lookup yields CDR1 KGHDR and CDR2 SFDVKD. In DNA, the CDR3 is TGTGCCACCAGTGATTCGTCTCGGACCCTGGGGGAGCAGTACTTC. Translation gives CATSDSSRTLGEQYF.

The chain links TRBV5-1 to TRBJ2-3; possible D gene TRBD1, 6 bases. V was shortened by 2 bases and J by 3 bases, with 22 bases between the two germline ends. Germline CDR1 reads SGHRS; CDR2 reads YFSETQ. The length of the CDR3 is 18 residues. CDR3 in amino acids: CASSFRQVPLPGTDTQYF. As DNA, the CDR3 is TGCGCCAGCAGCTTCAGACAGGTTCCCCTCCCCGGGACAGATACGCAGTATTTT.

This clonotype was counted ten times or more. The CDR3 protein is CASSFGQGMNTEAFF. The CDR3 bases are TGTGCCAGCAGCTTCGGACAGGGCATGAACACTGAAGCTTTCTTT. The V gene is TRBV7-9, the J gene TRBJ1-1, with 8 nucleotides matching TRBD1. CDR3 length: 15 amino acids. J lost 0 bases, V lost 3 bases, and 3 bases had no gene match. Germline V CDR1 and CDR2: SEHNR, FQNEAQ (reference sequence).

This clonotype was recorded a few times. J is TRBJ2-2 and V is TRBV19; D might be TRBD2 (5 bases). The CDR3 sequence is 15 residues long. Germline V gives CDR1 LNHDA, CDR2 SQIVND (reference sequence). Trimming removed 3 bases at V and 6 bases at J, with 14 bases between. CDR3 sequence: CASSMAGYGAGELFF. The CDR3 DNA reads TGTGCCAGTAGTATGGCCGGGTACGGGGCCGGGGAGCTGTTTTTT. The variable domain in full, completed from reference TRBV19 and TRBJ2-2, reads DGGITQSPKYLFRKEGQNVTLSCEQNLNHDAMYWYRQDPGQGLRLIYYSQIVNDFQKGDIAEGYSVSREKKESFPLTVTSAQKNPTAFYLCASSMAGYGAGELFFGEGSRLTVL.

V gene TRBV18 combines with J gene TRBJ1-5; D not resolved. This CDR3 is 13 amino acids long. The germline gives CDR1 KGHSH, CDR2 LQKENI. V was pared by 3 bases and J by 6 bases, with 9 bases between. Here the CDR3 reads CASSPSTGQPQHF. In DNA, the CDR3 is TGTGCCAGCTCACCGAGTACGGGTCAGCCCCAGCATTTT.

The chain combines TRBV13 with TRBJ2-3; 12 bases align to TRBD1. The CDR3 runs to 17 residues. V lost 5 bases, J lost 6 bases, and 12 bases stayed unmatched. Germline CDR1 and CDR2: PRHDT and FYEKMQ (reference sequence). DNA for the CDR3: TGTGCCAGCAGCCCGGGGAAGGGACAGGGGGCTTATGATACGCAGTATTTT. This codes for CASSPGKGQGAYDTQYF.

The rearrangement uses TRBV14 and TRBJ2-7, with D perhaps matching TRBD1 or TRBD2 (5 bases each). The CDR3 contains 14 residues. Germline V gene data show CDR1 as SGHDN and CDR2 as FVKESK. The V end lost 2 bases, the J end lost 5 bases, and 13 bases lay between the germline ends. In nucleotides, the CDR3 is TGTGCCAGCAGCCAATGGGACGGTCCCCACGAGCAGTACTTC. This gives the protein CASSQWDGPHEQYF.

This clonotype was recorded at least ten times. The rearrangement links TRBV4-1 to TRBJ2-7; D unclear. The germline gives CDR1 MGHRA, CDR2 YSYEKL. The CDR3 spans 15 residues. The V end was cut by 2 bases, the J end by 4 bases, with 15 bases between. CDR3 residues: CASSQTGPGEYEQYF. The CDR3 DNA sequence: TGCGCCAGCAGCCAAACCGGGCCAGGAGAGTACGAGCAGTACTTC.

This clonotype came up many times. The chain recombines TRBV29-1 with TRBJ1-1; no reliable D call. This CDR3 has 13 amino acids. CDR1 is SQVTM, CDR2 ANQGSEA, per germline. Trimming took 3 bases from V and 0 from J, leaving 8 bases between them. The CDR3 here is CSVDMGMNTEAFF. The CDR3 coding sequence is TGCAGCGTTGATATGGGAATGAACACTGAAGCTTTCTTT.

At least ten counts were recorded for this clonotype. V and J are TRBV7-2 and TRBJ2-3; no definite D call. Germline loops: CDR1 SGHTA, CDR2 FQGNSA. The CDR3 is 15 amino acids. Trimming removed 5 bases from V and 1 base from J, with 13 bases in between. The CDR3 here is CASSNLAPGTDTQYF. The CDR3 DNA reads TGTGCCAGCAGCAATCTGGCACCGGGCACAGATACGCAGTATTTT.

This clonotype occurred many times. The V call is TRBV2, the J call TRBJ2-6; D gene ambiguous. V lost 6 bases to trimming and J lost 0 bases, with 6 bases between them. This CDR3 has 14 residues. Germline assignment: CDR1 SNHLY and CDR2 FYNNEI. The CDR3 reads CASRLSSGANVLTF. CDR3 nucleotides: TGTGCCAGCAGGTTGTCCTCTGGGGCCAACGTCCTGACTTTC.

V usage is TRBV4-3 and J usage is TRBJ2-3; the match to TRBD2 covers 12 bases. V was clipped by 0 bases and J by 14 bases; unmatched bases: 21. This CDR3 has 19 residues. Germline V gene lookup returns CDR1 LGHNA and CDR2 YSLEER. The CDR3 is CASSQDLASGGAGTAPPYF. CDR3 coding DNA: TGCGCCAGCAGCCAAGATCTAGCTAGCGGGGGGGCGGGCACAGCTCCACCGTATTTT.

As concerns this clonotype: A read error is possible here, since a much larger clone lies one base away. The chain couples TRBV19 to TRBJ2-7, with D uncertain. Trimming shortened V by 7 bases and J by 3 bases, and 19 bases separated the two germline ends. The length of the CDR3 is 15 residues. Germline V lookup: CDR1 LNHDA, CDR2 SQIVND (reference sequence). CDR3 bases: TGTGCCAGTACCCCCGGGCCCAACCAAGACTACGAGCAGTACTTC. Protein sequence: CASTPGPNQDYEQYF.

As concerns this clonotype: This may be a read error: a much more frequent sequence differs by one nucleotide. The chain combines TRBV28 with TRBJ2-2; D is undetermined. The CDR3 has 14 residues. V shed 3 bases and J shed 6 bases, with 11 bases lying between them. Per germline, CDR1 MDHEN and CDR2 SYDVKM. This CDR3 is CASSLSEGPGELFF. The CDR3 DNA follows: TGTGCCAGCAGTTTGTCAGAAGGCCCCGGGGAGCTGTTTTTT.

V usage is TRBV4-1 and J usage is TRBJ1-1; TRBD1 might be the D (6 bases). Germline assignment: CDR1 MGHRA and CDR2 YSYEKL. This CDR3 spans 15 amino acids. V lost 1 base, J lost 4 bases, and 13 bases lay in between. This CDR3 reads CASSQAGGGGTEAFF. The CDR3 coding sequence is TGCGCCAGCAGCCAAGCGGGTGGAGGGGGCACTGAAGCTTTCTTT.

Comment on this clonotype: This may come from a read error, since a much larger clone is one base off. V is TRBV2 and J is TRBJ1-2; D may be TRBD1 (6 bases). The CDR3 is 14 residues long. Germline V lookup: CDR1 SNHLY, CDR2 FYNNEI. The V gene lost 0 bases and the J gene lost 4 bases, with 9 bases spanning the gap. The CDR3 loop reads CASSEARTAYGYTF. For the CDR3, the DNA is TGTGCCAGCAGTGAAGCTCGGACAGCCTATGGCTACACCTTC.

The V gene is TRBV6-2 or TRBV6-3, the J gene TRBJ1-6, with TRBD1 identical over 7 bases. The junction had 16 bases not matched to a gene; V was cut back by 5 bases and J by 9 bases. Germline CDR1 MNHEY, CDR2 SVGEGT. The CDR3 length is 17 residues. The CDR3 DNA follows: TGTGCCAGCAGTCTTACTCGACAGGGCCTATCCGGTTCACCCCTCCACTTT. It specifies CASSLTRQGLSGSPLHF.

Details on this clonotype: A junction end diverges from the germline sequence, so it may reflect a read error. The V call is TRBV27, the J call TRBJ2-3; 11 bases match TRBD2. The CDR3 has 16 residues. Germline V gives CDR1 MNHEY, CDR2 SMNVEV (reference sequence). CDR3 amino acids: CASTQVSGRAPDPQYF. CDR3 DNA sequence: TGTGCCAGCACCCAGGTTAGCGGGAGGGCCCCAGATCCGCAGTATTTT.

This chain uses TRBV11-3 with TRBJ2-3; D is ambiguous. The CDR3 extends over 17 amino acids. V lost 0 bases and J 3 bases, leaving 16 bases between the germline ends. Germline V gene lookup returns CDR1 SGHNT and CDR2 YENEEA. The CDR3 sequence: CASSLEAGQLKTDTQYF. The CDR3 nucleotides read TGTGCCAGCAGCTTAGAAGCAGGTCAACTAAAGACAGATACGCAGTATTTT.